This T cell receptor beta chain was sequenced for a study of cytomegalovirus exposure and HLA in healthy donors. Study summary: The 120 validation repertoires, a later analysis reported, used the same platform as the roughly 660 repertoires from the first cohort. Findings and limits, study-wide: Most TCR sequences were seen very rarely across donors, but some public TCRs occurred in many. The classifier, whose performance was assessed in both the original and validation cohorts, reportedly diagnosed cytomegalovirus status with high specificity and sensitivity.

V gave up 3 bases and J gave up 10 bases; unmatched junction bases: 13. The CDR3 extends over 15 amino acids. Per the germline V gene, CDR1 is SNHLY and CDR2 is FYNNEI. A note on this clone: Its target is not known.

Repertoires were generated with immunoSEQ multiplex PCR, while TCRdb's copy carries only in-frame clones and drops some. The sample includes 150,000 to 200,000 clones, 85% to 90% of them seen just once. The V call is TRBV2, the J call TRBJ1-1; 8 bases map to TRBD1. The sequencing sample was made of PBMCs. This receptor was obtained from a man between 18 and 29 years old in good health and CMV-seronegative. CDR3 residues: CASSDRDRGVLGAFF. CDR3 bases: TGTGCCAGCAGTGACCGTGACAGGGGAGTTTTGGGAGCTTTCTTT. Supplemented by reference TRBV2 and TRBJ1-1, the full variable domain reads EPEVTQTPSHQVTQMGQEVILRCVPISNHLYFYWYRQILGQKVEFLVSFYNNEISEKSEIFDDQFSVERPDGSNFTLKIRSTKLEDSAMYFCASSDRDRGVLGAFFGQGTRLTVV.